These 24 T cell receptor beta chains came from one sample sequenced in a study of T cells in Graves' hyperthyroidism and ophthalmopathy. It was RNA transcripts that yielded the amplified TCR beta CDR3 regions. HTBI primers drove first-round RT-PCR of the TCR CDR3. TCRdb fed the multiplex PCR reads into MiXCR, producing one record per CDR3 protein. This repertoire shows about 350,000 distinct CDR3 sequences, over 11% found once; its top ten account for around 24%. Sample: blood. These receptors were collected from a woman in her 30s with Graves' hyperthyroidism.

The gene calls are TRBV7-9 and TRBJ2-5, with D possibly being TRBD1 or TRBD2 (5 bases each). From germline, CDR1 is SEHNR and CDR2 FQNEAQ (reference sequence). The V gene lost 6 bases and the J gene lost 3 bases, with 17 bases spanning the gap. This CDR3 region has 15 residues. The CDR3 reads CASSFRGRNEETQYF. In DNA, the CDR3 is TGTGCCAGCAGTTTCCGGGGCCGAAACGAAGAGACCCAGTACTTC. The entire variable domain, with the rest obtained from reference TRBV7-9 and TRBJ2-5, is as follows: DTGVSQNPRHKITKRGQNVTFRCDPISEHNRLYWYRQTLGQGPEFLTYFQNEAQLEKSRLLSDRFSAERPKGSFSTLEIQRTEQGDSAMYLCASSFRGRNEETQYFGPGTRLLVL.

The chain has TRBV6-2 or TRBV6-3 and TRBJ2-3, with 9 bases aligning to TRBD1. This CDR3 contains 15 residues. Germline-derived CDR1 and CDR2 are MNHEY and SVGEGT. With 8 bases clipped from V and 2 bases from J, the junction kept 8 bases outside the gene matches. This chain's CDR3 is CASLAGTGYTDTQYF. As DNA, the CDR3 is TGTGCCAGCCTAGCCGGGACAGGGTACACAGATACGCAGTATTTT.

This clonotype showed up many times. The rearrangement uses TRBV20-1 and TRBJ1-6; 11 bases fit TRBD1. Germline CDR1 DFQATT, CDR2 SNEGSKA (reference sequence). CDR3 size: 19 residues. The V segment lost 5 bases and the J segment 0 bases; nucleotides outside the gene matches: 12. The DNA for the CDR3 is TGCAGTGCTGGATGGACAGGGGGCAGAGTTGGCTCCTATAATTCACCCCTCCACTTT. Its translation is CSAGWTGGRVGSYNSPLHF.

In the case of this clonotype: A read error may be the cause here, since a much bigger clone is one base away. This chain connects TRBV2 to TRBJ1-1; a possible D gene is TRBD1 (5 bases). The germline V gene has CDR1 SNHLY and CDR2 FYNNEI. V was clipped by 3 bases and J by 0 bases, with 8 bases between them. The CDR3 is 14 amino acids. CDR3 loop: CASSDWGMNTEAFF. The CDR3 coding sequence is TGTGCCAGCAGTGACTGGGGGATGAACACTGAAGCTTTCTTT.

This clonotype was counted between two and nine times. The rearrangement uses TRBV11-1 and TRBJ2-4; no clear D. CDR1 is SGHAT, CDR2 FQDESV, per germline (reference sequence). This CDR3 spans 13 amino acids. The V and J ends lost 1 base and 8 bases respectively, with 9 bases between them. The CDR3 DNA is TGTGCCAGCAGCTTAGAAATGCTAGACATTCAGTACTTC. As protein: CASSLEMLDIQYF.

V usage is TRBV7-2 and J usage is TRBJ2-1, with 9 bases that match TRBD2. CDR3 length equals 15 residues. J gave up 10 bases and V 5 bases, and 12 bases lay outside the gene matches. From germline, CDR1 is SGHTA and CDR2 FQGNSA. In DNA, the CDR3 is TGTGCCAGCAGCCCTCGTGTTAGCGGGAGCGTCGAGCAGTTCTTC. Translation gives CASSPRVSGSVEQFF.

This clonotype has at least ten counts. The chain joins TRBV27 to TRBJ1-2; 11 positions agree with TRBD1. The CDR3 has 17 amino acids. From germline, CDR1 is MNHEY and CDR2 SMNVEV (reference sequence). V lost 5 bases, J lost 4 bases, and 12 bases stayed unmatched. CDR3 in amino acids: CASSPRTGGASIYGYTF. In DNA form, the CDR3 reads TGTGCCAGCAGTCCTCGGACAGGGGGCGCTTCAATCTATGGCTACACCTTC.

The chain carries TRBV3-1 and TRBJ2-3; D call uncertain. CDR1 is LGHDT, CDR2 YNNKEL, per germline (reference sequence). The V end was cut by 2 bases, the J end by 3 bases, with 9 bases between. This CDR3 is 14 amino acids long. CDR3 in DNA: TGTGCCAGCAGCCAAAACCTCGCGACAGATACGCAGTATTTT. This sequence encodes CASSQNLATDTQYF.

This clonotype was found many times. This CDR3 reads CSARAPRVYNEQFF. For the CDR3, the DNA is TGCAGTGCTAGGGCCCCAAGGGTTTACAATGAGCAGTTCTTC. The chain joins TRBV20-1 to TRBJ2-1, with D uncertain. This CDR3 spans 14 amino acids. Germline CDR1 is DFQATT and CDR2 is SNEGSKA (reference sequence). V lost 3 bases and J 4 bases, leaving 13 bases between the germline ends.

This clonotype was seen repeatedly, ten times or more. The CDR3 region has the DNA TGTGCCAGCAGCGACGGGACAGGGGGAGCCAAAAACATTCAGTACTTC. Its translation is CASSDGTGGAKNIQYF. This chain uses TRBV11-1 with TRBJ2-4; 11 bases match TRBD1. The CDR3 totals 16 residues. Trimming at V came to 5 bases and at J to 0 bases, leaving 3 bases not matched to a gene. Germline lookup yields CDR1 SGHAT and CDR2 FQDESV (reference sequence). Full variable domain (missing parts from reference TRBV11-1 and TRBJ2-4): EAEVAQSPRYKITEKSQAVAFWCDPISGHATLYWYRQILGQGPELLVQFQDESVVDDSQLPKDRFSAERLKGVDSTLKIQPAELGDSAMYLCASSDGTGGAKNIQYFGAGTRLSVL.

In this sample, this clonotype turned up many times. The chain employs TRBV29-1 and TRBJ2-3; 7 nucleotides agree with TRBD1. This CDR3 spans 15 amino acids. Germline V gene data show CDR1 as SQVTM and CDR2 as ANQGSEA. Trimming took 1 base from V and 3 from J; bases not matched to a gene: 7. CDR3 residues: CSVEGIEGATDTQYF. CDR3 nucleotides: TGCAGCGTTGAAGGGATTGAGGGGGCAACAGATACGCAGTATTTT.

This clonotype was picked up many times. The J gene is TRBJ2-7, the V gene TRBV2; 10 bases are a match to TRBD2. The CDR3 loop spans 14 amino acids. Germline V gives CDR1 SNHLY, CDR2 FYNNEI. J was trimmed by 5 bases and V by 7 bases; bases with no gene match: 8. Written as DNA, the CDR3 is TGTGCCAGCAACATAGCGGGAGGTGCCAACGAGCAGTACTTC. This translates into CASNIAGGANEQYF.

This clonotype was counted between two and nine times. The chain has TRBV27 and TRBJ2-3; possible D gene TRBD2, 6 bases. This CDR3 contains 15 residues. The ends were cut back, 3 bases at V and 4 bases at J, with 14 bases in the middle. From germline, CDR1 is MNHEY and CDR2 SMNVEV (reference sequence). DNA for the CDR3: TGTGCCAGCAGTTTTGGCGGGATTGGCGCAGATACGCAGTATTTT. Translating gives CASSFGGIGADTQYF.

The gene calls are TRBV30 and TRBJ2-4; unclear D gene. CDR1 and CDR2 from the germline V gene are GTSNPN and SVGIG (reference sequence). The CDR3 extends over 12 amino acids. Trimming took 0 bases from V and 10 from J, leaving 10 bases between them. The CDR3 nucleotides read TGTGCCTGGAGTGTACAGCCGAGGATTCAGTACTTC. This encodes CAWSVQPRIQYF.

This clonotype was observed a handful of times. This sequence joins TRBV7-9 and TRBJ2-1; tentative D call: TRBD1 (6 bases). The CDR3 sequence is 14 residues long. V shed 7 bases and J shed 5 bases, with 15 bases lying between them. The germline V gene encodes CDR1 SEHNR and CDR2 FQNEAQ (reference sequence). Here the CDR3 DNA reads TGTGCCAGCAATGGGGGCAGGGAAGACAATGAGCAGTTCTTC. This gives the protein CASNGGREDNEQFF.

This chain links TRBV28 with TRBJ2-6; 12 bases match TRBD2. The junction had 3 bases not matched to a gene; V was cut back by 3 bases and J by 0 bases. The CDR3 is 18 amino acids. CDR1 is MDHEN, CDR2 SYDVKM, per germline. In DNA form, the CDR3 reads TGTGCCAGCAGTTTCTCTAGCGGGAGGGCCTCTGGGGCCAACGTCCTGACTTTC. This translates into CASSFSSGRASGANVLTF.

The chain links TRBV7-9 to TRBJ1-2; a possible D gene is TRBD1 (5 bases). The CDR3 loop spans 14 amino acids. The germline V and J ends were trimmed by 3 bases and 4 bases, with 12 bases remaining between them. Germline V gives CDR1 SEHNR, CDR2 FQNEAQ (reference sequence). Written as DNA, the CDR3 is TGTGCCAGCAGCTTGTTTCAACAGGCCTATGGCTACACCTTC. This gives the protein CASSLFQQAYGYTF.

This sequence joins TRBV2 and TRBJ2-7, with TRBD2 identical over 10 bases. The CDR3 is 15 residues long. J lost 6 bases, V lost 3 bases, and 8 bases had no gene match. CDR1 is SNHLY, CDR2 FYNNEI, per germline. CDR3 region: CASSEMSSGSSEQYF. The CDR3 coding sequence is TGTGCCAGCAGTGAGATGTCTAGCGGGAGTAGCGAGCAGTACTTC.

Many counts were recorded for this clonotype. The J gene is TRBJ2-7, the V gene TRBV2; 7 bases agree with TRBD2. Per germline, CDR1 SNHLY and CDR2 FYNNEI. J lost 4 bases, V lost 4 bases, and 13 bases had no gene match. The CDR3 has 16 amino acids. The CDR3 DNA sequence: TGTGCCAGCAGTGCCCACGGGACTACCTTTTCGTACGAGCAGTACTTC. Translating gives CASSAHGTTFSYEQYF.

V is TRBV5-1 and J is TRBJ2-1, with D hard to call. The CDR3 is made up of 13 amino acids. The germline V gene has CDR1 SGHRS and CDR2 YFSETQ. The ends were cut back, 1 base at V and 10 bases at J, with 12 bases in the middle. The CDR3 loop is CASSLRVGGEQFF. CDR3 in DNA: TGCGCCAGCAGCTTGCGGGTGGGCGGAGAGCAGTTCTTC.

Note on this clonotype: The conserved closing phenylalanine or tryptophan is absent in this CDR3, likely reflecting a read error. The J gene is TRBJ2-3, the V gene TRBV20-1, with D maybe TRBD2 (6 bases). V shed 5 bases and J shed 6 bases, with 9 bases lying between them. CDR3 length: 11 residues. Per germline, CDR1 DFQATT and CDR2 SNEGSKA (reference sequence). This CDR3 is CSAGGSDTQYY. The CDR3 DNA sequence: TGCAGTGCTGGGGGGAGCGATACGCAGTATTAT.

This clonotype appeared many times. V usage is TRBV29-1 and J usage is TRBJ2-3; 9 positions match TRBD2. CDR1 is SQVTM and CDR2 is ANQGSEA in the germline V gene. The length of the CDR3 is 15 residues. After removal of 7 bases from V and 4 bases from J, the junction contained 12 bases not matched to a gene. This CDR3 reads CSGERAGGSSDTQYF. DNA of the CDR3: TGCAGCGGGGAGAGAGCGGGAGGTAGCTCAGATACGCAGTATTTT.

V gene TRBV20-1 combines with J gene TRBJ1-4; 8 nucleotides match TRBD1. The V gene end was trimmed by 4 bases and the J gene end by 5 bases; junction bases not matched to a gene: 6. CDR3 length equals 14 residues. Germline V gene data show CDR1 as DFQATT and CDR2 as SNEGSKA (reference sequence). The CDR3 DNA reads TGCAGTGCTATGGGGACAGGAACAAATGAAAAACTGTTTTTT. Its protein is CSAMGTGTNEKLFF.

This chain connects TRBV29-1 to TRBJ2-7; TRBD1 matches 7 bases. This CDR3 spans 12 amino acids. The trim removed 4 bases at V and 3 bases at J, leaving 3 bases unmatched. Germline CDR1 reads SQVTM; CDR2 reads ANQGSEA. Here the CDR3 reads CSVGGQYYEQYF. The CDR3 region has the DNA TGCAGCGTTGGGGGACAGTACTACGAGCAGTACTTC.